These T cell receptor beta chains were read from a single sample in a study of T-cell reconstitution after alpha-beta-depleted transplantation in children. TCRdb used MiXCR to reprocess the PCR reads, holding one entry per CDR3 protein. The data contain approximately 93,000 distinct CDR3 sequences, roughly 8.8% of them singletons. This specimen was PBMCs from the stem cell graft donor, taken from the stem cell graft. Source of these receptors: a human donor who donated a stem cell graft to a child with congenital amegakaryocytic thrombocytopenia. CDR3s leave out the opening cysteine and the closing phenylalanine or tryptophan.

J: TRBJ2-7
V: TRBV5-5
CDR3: ASRRQGGSYEQY

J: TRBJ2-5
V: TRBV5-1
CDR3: ASSPGLAGVGETQY

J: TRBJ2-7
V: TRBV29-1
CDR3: SARTGTGYEQY

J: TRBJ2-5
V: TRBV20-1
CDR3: SAPSGRSPETQY

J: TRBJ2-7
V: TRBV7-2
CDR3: ASSLVAGSYEQY

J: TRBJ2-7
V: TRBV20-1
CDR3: SASDPDSSRY

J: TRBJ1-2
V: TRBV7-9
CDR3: ASSWTSYTSYT

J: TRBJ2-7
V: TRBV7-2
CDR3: ASSLGPSGGNEQY

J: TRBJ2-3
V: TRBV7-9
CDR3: ASSLDVGTDTQY

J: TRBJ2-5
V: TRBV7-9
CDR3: ASSLMGIKETQY

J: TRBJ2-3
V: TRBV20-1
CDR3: SAGSTSDDTDTQY

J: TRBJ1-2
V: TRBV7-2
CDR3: ASSLDSNYGYT

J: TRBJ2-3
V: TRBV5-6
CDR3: ASSDPGGGSTDTQY

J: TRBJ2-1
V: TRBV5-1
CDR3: ASSLGSGVVNEQF

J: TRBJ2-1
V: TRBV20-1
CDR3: SAREASGRNNEQF

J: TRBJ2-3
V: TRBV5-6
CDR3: ASSLDPGGRTDTQY

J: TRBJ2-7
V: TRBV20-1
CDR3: SAKDREGTYEQY

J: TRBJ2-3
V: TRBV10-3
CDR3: AISDGTASTDTQY

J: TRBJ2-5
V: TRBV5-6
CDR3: ASSWPGQDQETQY

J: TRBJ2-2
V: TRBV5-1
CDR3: ASWSSRNTGELF

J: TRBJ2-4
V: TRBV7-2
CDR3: ASSSLQGERQY

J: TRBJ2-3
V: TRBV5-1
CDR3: ASSRGTGRTDTQY

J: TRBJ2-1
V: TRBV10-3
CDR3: ATLGVGNEQF

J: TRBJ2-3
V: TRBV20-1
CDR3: SARDPGRELDTQY

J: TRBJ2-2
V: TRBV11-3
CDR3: ASSPSFGGANTGELF

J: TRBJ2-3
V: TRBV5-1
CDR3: ASSLGSTGTGGSTDTQY

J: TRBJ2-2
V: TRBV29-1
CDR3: SARTGGDTGELF

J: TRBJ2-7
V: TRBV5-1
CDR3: ASSLDPSGVIGEQY

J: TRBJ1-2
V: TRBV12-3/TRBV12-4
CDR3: ASSIGYGYT

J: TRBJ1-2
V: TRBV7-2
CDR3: ASSRRNRGGDYGYT

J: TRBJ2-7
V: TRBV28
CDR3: ASTPAAETYEQY

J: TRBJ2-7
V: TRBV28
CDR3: ASSSPSGRNEQY

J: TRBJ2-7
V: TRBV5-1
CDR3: ASSLAPGTDPYEQY

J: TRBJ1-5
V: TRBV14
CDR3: ASSPAFGPQH

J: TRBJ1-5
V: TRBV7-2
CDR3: ASSLDRGPGNQPQH

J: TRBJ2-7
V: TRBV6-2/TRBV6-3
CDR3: ASSYSSSPYEQY

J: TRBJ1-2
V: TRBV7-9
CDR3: ASSLSGPVGGYT

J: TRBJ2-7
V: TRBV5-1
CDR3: ASSNDRGPYEQY

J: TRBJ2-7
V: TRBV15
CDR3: ATSRDPGTSGYEQY

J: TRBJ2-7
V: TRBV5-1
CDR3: ASSLGPRDYEQY

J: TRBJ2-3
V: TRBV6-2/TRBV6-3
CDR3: ASSEVGGLGAADTQY

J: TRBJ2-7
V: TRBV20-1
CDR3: SASSAYEQY

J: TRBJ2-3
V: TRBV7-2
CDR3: ASNRAGGTDTQY

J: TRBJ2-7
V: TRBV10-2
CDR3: ASGRMAEQY

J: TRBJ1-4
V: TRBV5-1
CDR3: ASSDPGDEKLF

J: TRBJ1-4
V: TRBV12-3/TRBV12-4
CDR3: ASSWDGSVEKLF

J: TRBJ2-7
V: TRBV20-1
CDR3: SASQGGLPGEQY

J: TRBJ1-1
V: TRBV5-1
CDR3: ASSFAGISWEQAF

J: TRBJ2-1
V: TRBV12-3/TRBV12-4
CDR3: ASSLGLAVDEQF

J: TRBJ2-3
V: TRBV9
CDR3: ASSVDSTGASSTDTQY

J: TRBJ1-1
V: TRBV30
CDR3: AWSVRVSGEAF

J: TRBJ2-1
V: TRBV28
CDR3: ASSRGAGDVNEQF

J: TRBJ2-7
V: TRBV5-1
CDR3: ASSLGTGGAGPYEQY

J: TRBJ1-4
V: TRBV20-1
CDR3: SASRVRREKLF

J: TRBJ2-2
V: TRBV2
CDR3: AWADPGELF

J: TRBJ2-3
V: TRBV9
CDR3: ASRVDPSTDTQY

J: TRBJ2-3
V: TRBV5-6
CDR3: ASSTGTSGGLSTDTQY